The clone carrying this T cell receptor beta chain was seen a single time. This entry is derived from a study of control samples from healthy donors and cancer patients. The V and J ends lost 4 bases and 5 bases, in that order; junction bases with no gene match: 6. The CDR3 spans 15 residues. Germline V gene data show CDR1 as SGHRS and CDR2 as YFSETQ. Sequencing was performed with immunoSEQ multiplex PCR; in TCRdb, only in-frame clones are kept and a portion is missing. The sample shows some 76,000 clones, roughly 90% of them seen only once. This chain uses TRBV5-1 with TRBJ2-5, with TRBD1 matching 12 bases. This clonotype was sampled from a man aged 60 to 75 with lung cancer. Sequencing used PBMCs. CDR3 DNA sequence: TGCGCCAGCAGCCCGGGACAGGGGGCGACCGAGACCCAGTACTTC. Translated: CASSPGQGATETQYF.